Each of the 28 T cell receptor beta chains below was sequenced from the same sample in a study of early T cells in non-severe SARS-CoV-2 infection. TCRdb redid the calling of the 5' RACE reads with MiXCR, one entry per CDR3 protein. The sample records roughly 70,000 distinct CDR3 sequences, 15% to 20% being singletons. Sequenced here: whole blood, sampled at baseline. All receptors come from an adult who was a healthcare worker with PCR-confirmed SARS-CoV-2 infection or an uninfected control (not recorded which).

The J gene is TRBJ1-2, the V gene TRBV7-2; 9 nucleotides agree with TRBD1. The V gene end was trimmed by 4 bases and the J gene end by 8 bases; junction bases not matched to a gene: 20. This CDR3 is built from 18 residues. Germline V gene lookup returns CDR1 SGHTA and CDR2 FQGNSA. CDR3 bases: TGTGCCAGCAGCTCCTCCCCACGGACAGGGGCTTTCATTGGCGGCTACACCTTC. It codes for CASSSSPRTGAFIGGYTF.

This clonotype has more than one count but fewer than ten. The chain links TRBV12-3 or TRBV12-4 to TRBJ1-2; 9 positions match TRBD1. The CDR3 is made up of 15 amino acids. V was clipped by 5 bases and J by 5 bases; unmatched bases: 9. In DNA form, the CDR3 reads TGTGCCAGCAGTCCCGGGACAGGGCCGGGATATGGCTACACCTTC. As protein: CASSPGTGPGYGYTF.

The CDR3 sequence is CASSLAGAMNEQFF. In DNA, the CDR3 is TGTGCCAGCAGCTTAGCGGGAGCTATGAATGAGCAGTTCTTC. The chain links TRBV11-2 to TRBJ2-1; TRBD2 might be the D (6 bases). Germline loops: CDR1 SGHAT, CDR2 FQNNGV. V was clipped by 1 base and J by 7 bases, with 11 bases between them. The CDR3 is 14 residues long.

Many counts were recorded for this clonotype. The V gene is TRBV4-2, the J gene TRBJ2-1; TRBD2 agrees at 13 bases. Trimming removed 3 bases from V and 8 bases from J; junction bases left unmatched: 7. Germline V gene sequence: CDR1 LGHNA, CDR2 YNFKEQ. This CDR3 contains 16 residues. The CDR3 DNA sequence: TGTGCCAGCAGCCAGGCTACTAGCGGGGGGGCCTATGAGCAGTTCTTC. It specifies CASSQATSGGAYEQFF.

This sequence joins TRBV20-1 and TRBJ2-6, with D hard to call. The CDR3 runs to 13 residues. V dropped 4 bases and J dropped 0 bases, with 4 bases sitting between them. Germline assignment: CDR1 DFQATT and CDR2 SNEGSKA (reference sequence). CDR3 amino acids: CSATDSGANVLTF. In DNA form, the CDR3 reads TGCAGTGCTACCGACTCTGGGGCCAACGTCCTGACTTTC.

The count of this clonotype is one. The CDR3 DNA reads as TGTGCCAGCAGCTCGGACAGGCCCTTCTATGGCTACACCTTC. Translating gives CASSSDRPFYGYTF. The chain is built from TRBV7-9 and TRBJ1-2; 7 nucleotides agree with TRBD1. Germline-derived CDR1 and CDR2 are SEHNR and FQNEAQ (reference sequence). The CDR3 is 14 residues long. Germline trimming cut 4 bases from V and 4 bases from J; bases unmatched to any gene: 6. The whole variable domain, remainder taken from reference TRBV7-9 and TRBJ1-2, is DTGVSQNPRHKITKRGQNVTFRCDPISEHNRLYWYRQTLGQGPEFLTYFQNEAQLEKSRLLSDRFSAERPKGSFSTLEIQRTEQGDSAMYLCASSSDRPFYGYTFGSGTRLTVV.

This chain connects TRBV6-1 to TRBJ2-2; 11 bases are a match to TRBD2. With V trimmed by 2 bases and J by 4 bases, 0 bases remained unmatched. CDR1 and CDR2 from the germline V gene are MNHNS and SASEGT. The length of the CDR3 is 15 residues. The CDR3 nucleotides read TGTGCCAGCAGTGAACTAGCGGGAGGCACCGGGGAGCTGTTTTTT. This sequence encodes CASSELAGGTGELFF.

This clonotype was observed a handful of times. The V gene is TRBV11-2, the J gene TRBJ1-1, with unresolved D. CDR1 and CDR2 from the germline V gene are SGHAT and FQNNGV. The CDR3 loop spans 12 amino acids. With 2 bases removed from V and 0 bases from J, the gap between germline ends came to 1 base. The CDR3 is CASSLLNTEAFF. CDR3 DNA sequence: TGTGCCAGCAGCTTATTGAACACTGAAGCTTTCTTT.

This rearrangement joins TRBV6-5 to TRBJ2-1; possible D gene TRBD2, 7 bases. Per germline, CDR1 MNHEY and CDR2 SVGAGI. V was clipped by 5 bases and J by 4 bases, with 12 bases between them. The CDR3 extends over 14 amino acids. The CDR3 here is CASSTGGGYNEQFF. The CDR3 coding sequence is TGTGCCAGCAGTACGGGGGGCGGTTACAATGAGCAGTTCTTC.

This chain joins TRBV25-1 and TRBJ1-6; D unresolved. Looked up from germline, CDR1 is MGHDK and CDR2 is SYGVNS. V lost 1 base and J lost 7, with 8 bases in between. The CDR3 has 14 residues. CDR3 coding DNA: TGTGCCAGCAGTGAATTGGGTGGGAATTCACCCCTCCACTTT. Translation gives CASSELGGNSPLHF.

The V gene is TRBV4-1, the J gene TRBJ2-7, with D unresolved. Between the trimmed V and J ends, which lost 1 base and 0 bases, there was a span of 4 bases. Germline CDR1 MGHRA, CDR2 YSYEKL. This CDR3 is built from 13 residues. CDR3 sequence reads: CASSQGDSYEQYF. CDR3 nucleotides: TGCGCCAGCAGCCAAGGCGACTCCTACGAGCAGTACTTC.

The CDR3 sequence: CASGFTDTQYF. As DNA, the CDR3 is TGTGCCAGCGGGTTCACAGATACGCAGTATTTT. This chain links TRBV7-9 with TRBJ2-3, with D uncertain. The CDR3 covers 11 residues. CDR1 and CDR2 (germline): SEHNR, FQNEAQ (reference sequence). The V end lost 8 bases, the J end lost 2 bases, and 5 bases lay between the germline ends.

This clonotype showed up just a few times. The V call is TRBV24-1, the J call TRBJ2-3; D gene ambiguous. The V gene's germline CDR1 is KGHDR and CDR2 SFDVKD. V was cut by 1 base and J by 5 bases, with 3 bases left in between. CDR3 length: 12 residues. The CDR3 DNA reads TGTGCCACCAGTGATTTCATAGATACGCAGTATTTT. It is translated as CATSDFIDTQYF.

The V and J genes are TRBV9 and TRBJ2-7, with D perhaps TRBD2 (6 bases). The germline gives CDR1 SGDLS, CDR2 YYNGEE. The CDR3 has 13 residues. The V end was cut by 3 bases, the J end by 3 bases, with 10 bases between. CDR3 DNA: TGTGCCAGCAGCGGGGACTGGGACTACGAGCAGTACTTC. It encodes CASSGDWDYEQYF.

The chain is built from TRBV5-4 and TRBJ1-1, with 8 bases lining up with TRBD1. J was trimmed by 1 base and V by 4 bases; bases with no gene match: 6. From germline, CDR1 is SGHNT and CDR2 YYREEE (reference sequence). The CDR3 has 15 amino acids. In nucleotides, the CDR3 is TGTGCCAGCAGCCAAAACAGGGGGAGGAACACTGAAGCTTTCTTT. Translation gives CASSQNRGRNTEAFF.

The rearrangement joins TRBV6-5 to TRBJ2-7; 14 bases are a match to TRBD2. Trimming cost V 6 bases and J 5 bases; bases outside gene matches: 6. This CDR3 comprises 15 residues. Germline assignment: CDR1 MNHEY and CDR2 SVGAGI. The CDR3 DNA follows: TGTGCCAGCAGCCCCGGGACTAGCGGGAGAGACGAGCAGTACTTC. Translation: CASSPGTSGRDEQYF.

This clonotype came up many times. The rearrangement links TRBV30 to TRBJ1-3, with 7 bases identical to TRBD1. V lost 1 base and J lost 2; bases outside the gene matches: 5. The CDR3 runs to 15 residues. Germline V gene data show CDR1 as GTSNPN and CDR2 as SVGIG (reference sequence). In DNA form, the CDR3 reads TGTGCCTGGAGTGCGACAGGGAAGACTGGAAACACCATATATTTT. This encodes CAWSATGKTGNTIYF.

The V gene is TRBV7-6, the J gene TRBJ2-5; D uncertain. This CDR3 region has 12 residues. Deletions cut 0 bases from V and 4 bases from J, with 3 bases between. The germline V gene encodes CDR1 SGHVS and CDR2 FNYEAQ. The CDR3 region is CASSLALETQYF. The CDR3 DNA reads as TGTGCCAGCAGCTTAGCGTTAGAGACCCAGTACTTC. Based on the CDR3 plus reference TRBV7-6 and TRBJ2-5, the full variable domain is GAGVSQSPRYKVTKRGQDVALRCDPISGHVSLYWYRQALGQGPEFLTYFNYEAQQDKSGLPNDRFSAERPEGSISTLTIQRTEQRDSAMYRCASSLALETQYFGPGTRLLVL.

The J gene is TRBJ1-3, the V gene TRBV10-3, with TRBD1 matching over 9 bases. CDR3 length equals 14 residues. CDR1 ENHRY and CDR2 SYGVKD come from the germline V gene. V was clipped by 11 bases and J by 2 bases; unmatched bases: 7. In nucleotides, the CDR3 is TGTGCCTCCGGGACAGGGTCCCCTGGAAACACCATATATTTT. It codes for CASGTGSPGNTIYF.

V usage is TRBV11-3 and J usage is TRBJ2-2, with D maybe TRBD1 (6 bases). Germline V gene data show CDR1 as SGHNT and CDR2 as YENEEA. The CDR3 length is 13 residues. V dropped 4 bases and J dropped 9 bases, with 12 bases sitting between them. The CDR3 loop reads CASSSTGIRELFF. The CDR3 nucleotides are TGTGCCAGCAGCTCTACAGGGATCCGGGAGCTGTTTTTT.

The chain carries TRBV5-5 and TRBJ1-1; D gene unclear. Deletions cut 0 bases from V and 3 bases from J, with 9 bases between. Germline V lookup: CDR1 SGHKS, CDR2 YYEKEE (reference sequence). CDR3 length: 14 amino acids. The CDR3 DNA is TGTGCCAGCAGCTTGGGAGGGTTCGACACTGAAGCTTTCTTT. Encoded protein: CASSLGGFDTEAFF. Full variable domain (outside the CDR3, taken from reference TRBV5-5 and TRBJ1-1): DAGVTQSPTHLIKTRGQQVTLRCSPISGHKSVSWYQQVLGQGPQFIFQYYEKEERGRGNFPDRFSARQFPNYSSELNVNALLLGDSALYLCASSLGGFDTEAFFGQGTRLTVV.

This clonotype appeared a few times. The V and J genes are TRBV18 and TRBJ2-3; D unclear. CDR3 length: 15 residues. Between the trimmed V and J ends, which lost 3 bases and 0 bases, there was a span of 10 bases. In germline, CDR1 is KGHSH, CDR2 LQKENI. The CDR3 DNA reads as TGTGCCAGCTCACCCAGCGATACTAGCACAGATACGCAGTATTTT. Protein: CASSPSDTSTDTQYF.

This clonotype came up many times. The rearrangement uses TRBV12-3 or TRBV12-4 and TRBJ2-3; no definite D call. Trimming removed 5 bases at V and 0 bases at J, with 12 bases between. This CDR3 comprises 15 residues. The CDR3 DNA reads as TGTGCCAGCAGTCTGGATCCTGCTAGCACAGATACGCAGTATTTT. It specifies CASSLDPASTDTQYF.

This clonotype was counted only a few times. The chain has TRBV27 and TRBJ2-1, with D perhaps TRBD1 (5 bases). CDR1 is MNHEY and CDR2 is SMNVEV in the germline V gene (reference sequence). The CDR3 has 14 residues. The V and J ends lost 1 base and 8 bases respectively, with 12 bases between them. CDR3 region: CASSLYAQGHEQFF. CDR3 DNA: TGTGCCAGCAGTTTATACGCTCAGGGCCATGAGCAGTTCTTC.

This clonotype occurred a few times. The chain links TRBV10-3 to TRBJ2-3, with 13 bases aligning to TRBD2. J lost 4 bases, V lost 4 bases, and 5 bases had no gene match. The germline CDR1 and CDR2 sequences are ENHRY and SYGVKD. The CDR3 is 16 amino acids. In DNA, the CDR3 is TGTGCCATCAGTGGCACTAGCGGGGGGGCCCCAGATACGCAGTATTTT. The encoded protein is CAISGTSGGAPDTQYF.

The chain uses TRBV7-2 and TRBJ2-3; 8 nucleotides match TRBD2. The CDR3 spans 14 residues. In germline, CDR1 is SGHTA, CDR2 FQGNSA. Trimming removed 7 bases from V and 1 base from J; junction bases left unmatched: 4. CDR3 DNA: TGTGCCAGCACCTCACTAGCGGGCACAGATACGCAGTATTTT. It is translated as CASTSLAGTDTQYF.

This clonotype was picked up many times. The chain links TRBV20-1 to TRBJ2-7, with 13 positions matching TRBD2. Losses at the gene ends were 6 bases for V and 2 bases for J; bases not matched to a gene: 10. CDR3 length: 16 amino acids. Germline loops: CDR1 DFQATT, CDR2 SNEGSKA (reference sequence). CDR3 sequence (DNA): TGCAGTGCCCTGTTGGGACTAGCGGGACTTCCCTACGAGCAGTACTTC. This gives the protein CSALLGLAGLPYEQYF.

In its sample, this clonotype was seen a few times. The V and J genes are TRBV7-6 and TRBJ2-2; D tentatively reads TRBD1 or TRBD2 (6 bases each). This CDR3 comprises 16 residues. CDR1 and CDR2 (germline): SGHVS, FNYEAQ. V was trimmed by 2 bases and J by 4 bases, leaving 14 bases between them. As DNA, the CDR3 is TGTGCCAGCAGCTTAACCCGCAGGGGAGGCACCGGGGAGCTGTTTTTT. Translating it yields CASSLTRRGGTGELFF. The full variable domain, rest sourced from reference TRBV7-6 and TRBJ2-2, is GAGVSQSPRYKVTKRGQDVALRCDPISGHVSLYWYRQALGQGPEFLTYFNYEAQQDKSGLPNDRFSAERPEGSISTLTIQRTEQRDSAMYRCASSLTRRGGTGELFFGEGSRLTVL.